This is a list of T cell receptor beta chains from one sample in a study of technical replicates of blood from a few donors. Sequenced by immunoSEQ multiplex PCR; TCRdb stores in-frame clones only, minus some. The repertoire consists of tens of thousands of clones, with approximately 95% occurring once and the leading ten covering roughly 0.35%. Sequencing was performed on T cells isolated from PBMCs. The source of these receptors is a human donor in good health. The CDR3 runs from the conserved cysteine through the conserved F or W. Size values are once, few and many counts, or a class for expanded clones, and some rows have none.

j_call | cdr3_length | clone_size | v_call | cdr3_aa
TRBJ1-1 | 12 | - | TRBV2 | CARRTPNTEAFF
TRBJ1-3 | 18 | - | TRBV11-2 | CASSRTSPQVSSGNTIYF
TRBJ1-2 | 15 | - | TRBV27 | CASSLSVVTNYGYTF
TRBJ2-7 | 14 | - | TRBV7-2 | CASSLLYSAYEQYF
TRBJ2-3 | 16 | - | TRBV9 | CASSVGGGQSTDTQYF
TRBJ2-1 | 15 | medium-sized | TRBV19 | CASSTGTSANNEQFF
TRBJ2-5 | 15 | - | TRBV5-1 | CASSFDRGGQETQYF
TRBJ1-1 | 13 | few | TRBV28 | CASRTRLHTEAFF
TRBJ2-3 | 16 | - | TRBV9 | CASSALSGGATDTQYF
TRBJ2-1 | 17 | - | TRBV4-1 | CASSQVVTGGPNNEQFF
TRBJ1-2 | 17 | - | TRBV5-4 | CASHSGGPSQANYGYTF
TRBJ2-7 | 14 | once | TRBV6-5 | CASSRQAATYEQYF
TRBJ1-2 | 13 | - | TRBV18 | CASSKTGMGGYTF
TRBJ2-7 | 13 | - | TRBV6-6 | CASSPLGGYEQYF
TRBJ1-1 | 13 | - | TRBV29-1 | CSADSQGAFEAFF
TRBJ2-7 | 17 | - | TRBV27 | CASSLDRREADLDEQYF
TRBJ2-7 | 13 | - | TRBV28 | CALAASGAGEQYF
TRBJ2-7 | 13 | - | TRBV9 | CASSVVPGGEQYF
TRBJ2-7 | 17 | - | TRBV19 | CASSRAGGSFQTYEQYF
TRBJ2-1 | 18 | once | TRBV7-6 | CASSSPVGGGRGGNEQFF
TRBJ2-1 | 15 | - | TRBV7-2 | CASSLALGSYNEQFF
TRBJ2-5 | 13 | - | TRBV7-3 | CASSLDRGETQYF
TRBJ2-3 | 18 | - | TRBV7-9 | CASSSWTGQKKHTDTQYF
TRBJ2-7 | 12 | - | TRBV19 | CASSLSSYEQYF